This TCR beta chain was recovered during a study of Ad26.COV2.S vaccination and SARS-CoV-2 variants. Study-level results: With respect to non-spike TCR breadth, vaccine and placebo recipients were similar. Relative to placebo recipients, vaccine recipients exhibited elevated spike-specific TCR breadth. Estimates derived from TCR breadth and depth analyses may have underestimated total T cell responses.

This CDR3 has 15 residues. Trimming removed 4 bases from V and 5 bases from J; junction bases left unmatched: 8. Germline values: CDR1 SGHRS, CDR2 YFSETQ. Comment on this clone: Its specificity is not known.

Clones were read by immunoSEQ multiplex PCR, and TCRdb kept only the in-frame ones, dropping some. The table has about 98,000 clones, less than 85% seen once. The genes are TRBV5-1 and TRBJ2-1; 8 bases agree with TRBD2. The sequencing used peripheral blood, collected after recovery from COVID-19. The sequence was collected from a human donor who had recovered from COVID-19. CDR3 loop: CASSRAGTSNNEQFF. CDR3 nucleotide sequence: TGCGCCAGCAGCAGAGCCGGGACTAGTAACAATGAGCAGTTCTTC.